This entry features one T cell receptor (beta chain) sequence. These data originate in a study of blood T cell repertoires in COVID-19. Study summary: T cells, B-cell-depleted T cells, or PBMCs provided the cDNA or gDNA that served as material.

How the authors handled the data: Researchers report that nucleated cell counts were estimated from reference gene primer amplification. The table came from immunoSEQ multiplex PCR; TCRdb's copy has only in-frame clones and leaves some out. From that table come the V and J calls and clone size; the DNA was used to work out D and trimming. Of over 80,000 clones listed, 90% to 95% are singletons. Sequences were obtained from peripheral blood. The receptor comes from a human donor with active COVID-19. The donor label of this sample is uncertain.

In DNA form, the CDR3 reads TGTGCCAGCACCCCTGCGGGCACCGGGGAGCTGTTTTTT. It yields the protein CASTPAGTGELFF. This chain connects TRBV28 to TRBJ2-2; perhaps TRBD2 as D (5 bases). CDR1 is MDHEN, CDR2 SYDVKM, per germline. This CDR3 is 13 amino acids long. V lost 7 bases, J lost 4 bases, and 10 bases lay in between.